This passage covers 4 T cell receptor beta chains from one sample sequenced in a study of PD-L1 blockade in urothelial cancer. This table comes from immunoSEQ multiplex PCR, and its TCRdb copy is limited to in-frame clones, with some not included. The sample lists about 120,000 clones, roughly 88% occurring once. Indicated time point: peripheral blood 6 weeks after treatment start. The source was PBMCs, collected around atezolizumab (anti-PD-L1) treatment. All receptors derive from a man aged 45-65 years with urothelial cancer.

This clone came up many times. The chain is built from TRBV30 and TRBJ1-2, with D maybe TRBD1 (5 bases). CDR3 length equals 13 residues. The ends were cut back, 3 bases at V and 4 bases at J, with 12 bases in the middle. The germline V gene has CDR1 GTSNPN and CDR2 SVGIG (reference sequence). CDR3 residues: CAWRAQASYGYTF. CDR3 DNA: TGTGCCTGGAGAGCACAGGCGTCCTATGGCTACACCTTC.

This clone was seen only once. J is TRBJ2-1 and V is TRBV5-6, with D perhaps matching TRBD2 (5 bases). CDR1 SGHDT and CDR2 YYEEEE come from the germline V gene. Trimming took off 0 bases at V and 0 bases at J, with 13 bases between the two ends. This CDR3 contains 17 residues. The DNA of the CDR3 is TGTGCCAGCAGCTTGGCTGGGAGCGGAAGCTCCTACAATGAGCAGTTCTTC. Its translation is CASSLAGSGSSYNEQFF.

The rearrangement joins TRBV19 to TRBJ2-7, with D possibly being TRBD1 (5 bases). The CDR3 totals 14 residues. The germline gives CDR1 LNHDA, CDR2 SQIVND (reference sequence). Trimming removed 1 base from V and 6 bases from J, with 13 bases in between. For the CDR3, the DNA is TGTGCCAGTAGTATAGTGAATCAGGGTGCCGAGCAGTACTTC. Amino acid sequence: CASSIVNQGAEQYF.

The rearrangement links TRBV6-5 to TRBJ1-6; D possibly corresponds to TRBD1 (6 bases). Trimming cost V 2 bases and J 9 bases, with 8 bases left between them. Germline CDR1 reads MNHEY; CDR2 reads SVGAGI. This CDR3 is built from 13 residues. The CDR3 spells CASSYTDSSPLHF. The DNA of the CDR3 is TGTGCCAGCAGTTACACGGACAGTTCACCCCTCCACTTT.